This TCR beta chain was found in a study of control samples from healthy donors and cancer patients. The protocol was immunoSEQ multiplex PCR, while the TCRdb copy is restricted to in-frame clones and leaves out a portion. The sample lists about 130,000 clones, approximately 92% seen once, with about 2.2% in the top ten. This clone showed up just once. The junction departs from the called germline gene at one end, perhaps through a read error. CDR3 length: 17 amino acids. Germline values: CDR1 MDHEN, CDR2 SYDVKM. The chain combines TRBV28 with TRBJ2-1; D is unclear. Sequences were obtained from blood. This clonotype originated in a woman between 50 and 59 years old in good health. For the CDR3, the DNA is TGTGCCAGCAGTTTACCCCCCCATTTTAGCCGGGCAAATGTGCAGTTCTTC. This encodes CASSLPPHFSRANVQFF. The full variable domain, in which reference TRBV28 and TRBJ2-1 provide the parts outside the CDR3, is DVKVTQSSRYLVKRTGEKVFLECVQDMDHENMFWYRQDPGLGLRLIYFSYDVKMKEKGDIPEGYSVSREKKERFSLILESASTNQTSMYLCASSLPPHFSRANVQFFGPGTRLTVL.